One and the same sample provided the 3 T cell receptor beta chains below, sequenced in a study of cytomegalovirus exposure and HLA in healthy donors (dated by TCRdb to about 2017). Libraries were made using the immunoSEQ multiplex PCR assay. For the multiplex PCR, a mixture combining 60 forward primers for TCR Vbeta segments and 13 reverse primers for TCR Jbeta segments was used. Sourced from immuneACCESS, this table was stored by TCRdb with only in-frame sequences that have V and J called. A share of the clones is absent; for the studies checked, an unresolved V gene accounts for under half, and the remainder has no known explanation. Counted in this sample were 240,000 or so clones; roughly 82% of them appeared once. The top ten clones comprise approximately 5.3% of the sample. Sequencing was done on a sample of PBMCs. The receptors shown here come from a woman aged 40 to 55 in good health and CMV-seropositive.

This clone appeared a few times. The genes are TRBV21-1 and TRBJ2-7; no DNA check was done on the table's D call, TRBD1. TRBV21-1 is classified as a pseudogene. CDR3 length: 16 amino acids. The DNA for the CDR3 is TGTGCCAGCATCCCGCTGGGGGCAGGGCCGACCTACGAGCAGTACTTC. This gives the protein CASIPLGAGPTYEQYF.

The V gene is TRBV14, the J gene TRBJ1-1, with D hard to call. The germline CDR1 and CDR2 sequences are SGHDN and FVKESK. This CDR3 has 13 residues. V was trimmed by 1 base and J by 2 bases, leaving 5 bases between them. The CDR3 loop reads CASSQVINTEAFF. CDR3 in DNA: TGTGCCAGCAGCCAAGTTATAAACACTGAAGCTTTCTTT.

The chain recombines TRBV25-1 with TRBJ2-7; perhaps TRBD1 as D (6 bases). The CDR3 has 12 amino acids. Germline V gives CDR1 MGHDK, CDR2 SYGVNS. Trimming left V 6 bases short and J 2 bases short, with 8 bases between. CDR3 DNA sequence: TGTGCCAGCAGGAGGGACACCTACGAGCAGTACTTC. Protein sequence: CASRRDTYEQYF.